This record looks at one TCR beta chain sequence and its context. The data originate from a study of blood T cell repertoires in COVID-19. Across the study: The study drew acute and convalescent COVID-19 samples from the United States, Italy and Spain.

Sequencing used immunoSEQ multiplex PCR; TCRdb keeps in-frame clones, though not all of them. The sample records roughly 250,000 clones, over 80% being singletons. Material for sequencing was peripheral blood. This sequence originates from a woman in her 40s with acute or convalescent COVID-19.

This CDR3 reads CASSPTNLASDTQYF. CDR3 sequence (DNA): TGTGCCAGCAGTCCAACCAACCTAGCATCTGATACGCAGTATTTT. J is TRBJ2-3 and V is TRBV6-5; D may be TRBD2 (5 bases). The V and J ends lost 5 bases and 6 bases respectively, with 18 bases between them. The V gene's germline CDR1 is MNHEY and CDR2 SVGAGI. The length of the CDR3 is 15 residues.